This note documents a single TCR gamma chain sequence. Its antigen remains unknown. The data are from a study of Vδ1+ human thymocytes. Study conclusions and caveats: Highly polyclonal TRG and TRD repertoires with Gaussian CDR3 length distributions appeared in thymus.

The template was reverse-transcribed extracted RNA. Pooled V-gene forward primers with one constant-region reverse primer generated the CDR3 amplicons by multiplex PCR. TCRdb called clones anew from the multiplex PCR reads with CATT. The sample records 6,500 to 10,000 gamma-chain clones, 55% to 60% being singletons. Per germline, CDR1 VENAVY and CDR2 YDSYNSRV. The CDR3 has 12 residues. V lost 3 bases and J lost 8; bases outside the gene matches: 3. The genes are TRGV8 and TRGJP1. The J gene, left out of TCRdb, was set here by checking the DNA against germline. The origin of this receptor is a girl less than two years old who had congenital heart surgery. Sequenced: Vdelta1+ gamma-delta thymocytes from the thymus. Subset here: FACS-sorted CD3+ TCRalphabeta- TCRVdelta1+ TCRVdelta2- thymocytes. The CDR3 DNA sequence: TGTGCCACCTGGGATGGGGGTTGGTTCAAGATATTT. This sequence encodes CATWDGGWFKIF.